This passage covers 30 T cell receptor beta chains from one sample sequenced in a study of blood T cells in healthy people across ages. Through a sample-barcoded 5' primer and a J-beta primer mix, a second PCR was run for roughly 6 to 12 cycles. Via MiXCR, TCRdb re-called the 5' RACE reads, giving one row per CDR3 protein. The sample yields under 2 million distinct CDR3 sequences, roughly 32% seen once. Material for sequencing was blood. The receptors shown here come from a woman aged 25-40 years in good health.

This clonotype came up a few times. CDR3 in amino acids: CSASERESSYEQYF. As DNA, the CDR3 is TGCAGTGCTAGTGAGAGGGAATCATCCTACGAGCAGTACTTC. The chain employs TRBV20-1 and TRBJ2-7; perhaps TRBD2 as D (5 bases). CDR1 DFQATT and CDR2 SNEGSKA come from the germline V gene (reference sequence). V was trimmed by 3 bases and J by 1 base, leaving 13 bases between them. The CDR3 contains 14 residues.

With regard to this clonotype: This may be a read error: a much more frequent sequence differs by one nucleotide. This rearrangement joins TRBV4-1 to TRBJ2-1; 8 bases line up with TRBD2. The CDR3 length is 16 residues. Trimming cost V 4 bases and J 4 bases; bases outside gene matches: 9. In germline, CDR1 is MGHRA, CDR2 YSYEKL. The CDR3 nucleotides read TGCGCCAGCAGCCTCACTGGCGGGGGGCCGTACAATGAGCAGTTCTTC. It yields the protein CASSLTGGGPYNEQFF.

The sample holds many counts of this clonotype. V usage is TRBV4-1 and J usage is TRBJ2-1; the match to TRBD2 covers 14 bases. The CDR3 runs 14 residues. V dropped 4 bases and J dropped 12; count of bases not matched to a gene: 5. Germline V CDR1 and CDR2: MGHRA, YSYEKL. This chain's CDR3 is CASSPGLAGGWQFF. CDR3 DNA: TGCGCCAGCAGCCCCGGACTAGCGGGGGGTTGGCAGTTCTTC.

J is TRBJ1-2 and V is TRBV19; 8 positions agree with TRBD1. The CDR3 has 15 residues. From germline, CDR1 is LNHDA and CDR2 SQIVND (reference sequence). With 5 bases clipped from V and 4 bases from J, the junction kept 9 bases outside the gene matches. CDR3 sequence: CASSFGQGGTYGYTF. The DNA for the CDR3 is TGTGCCAGTAGTTTCGGACAGGGTGGGACCTATGGCTACACCTTC.

CDR3 sequence (DNA): TGCGCCAGCAGCCCGGTTGGGGGGGAGGCTTTCTTT. It translates to CASSPVGGEAFF. The chain recombines TRBV5-1 with TRBJ1-1; D possibly corresponds to TRBD1 (5 bases). CDR3 length: 12 amino acids. Germline V gene sequence: CDR1 SGHRS, CDR2 YFSETQ. The V and J ends lost 4 bases and 11 bases respectively, with 15 bases between them.

The genes are TRBV20-1 and TRBJ1-2; D is unresolved. CDR3 length equals 16 residues. V lost 0 bases and J 6 bases, leaving 20 bases between the germline ends. From germline, CDR1 is DFQATT and CDR2 SNEGSKA (reference sequence). Here the CDR3 reads CSARDLTPWSGHGYTF. As DNA, the CDR3 is TGCAGTGCTAGAGACCTAACCCCATGGTCAGGTCATGGCTACACCTTC.

This clonotype was seen a handful of times. The rearrangement joins TRBV28 to TRBJ2-7, with D perhaps TRBD1 (6 bases). The germline CDR1 and CDR2 sequences are MDHEN and SYDVKM. V lost 7 bases to trimming and J lost 3 bases, with 13 bases between them. The CDR3 extends over 13 amino acids. The DNA of the CDR3 is TGTGCCAGCACCACAACAGGGCGCTACGAGCAGTACTTC. Translated, it gives CASTTTGRYEQYF.

The rearrangement uses TRBV20-1 and TRBJ2-5; 10 nucleotides align to TRBD2. The length of the CDR3 is 16 residues. The junction had 11 bases not matched to a gene; V was cut back by 2 bases and J by 5 bases. Per germline, CDR1 DFQATT and CDR2 SNEGSKA (reference sequence). For the CDR3, the DNA is TGCAGTGCTAGAACCAGCGGGGGGGCTCGAGGGGAGACCCAGTACTTC. Its protein is CSARTSGGARGETQYF.

This clonotype was found many times. V usage is TRBV7-2 and J usage is TRBJ2-1; D gene ambiguous. This CDR3 region has 14 residues. Trimming removed 4 bases from V and 3 bases from J, with 10 bases in between. Germline V lookup: CDR1 SGHTA, CDR2 FQGNSA. The CDR3 region is CASSSPGRYNEQFF. CDR3 in DNA: TGTGCCAGCAGCTCCCCCGGGCGCTACAATGAGCAGTTCTTC.

This clonotype turned up a few times. The V call is TRBV7-2, the J call TRBJ2-5, with TRBD1 matching over 10 bases. CDR3 length equals 14 residues. The junction had 6 bases not matched to a gene; V was cut back by 5 bases and J by 6 bases. CDR1 and CDR2 (germline): SGHTA, FQGNSA. CDR3 region: CASSRDRGPKTQYF. Here the CDR3 DNA reads TGTGCCAGCAGCCGGGACAGGGGACCAAAGACCCAGTACTTC. The full variable domain, in which reference TRBV7-2 and TRBJ2-5 provide the parts outside the CDR3, is GAGVSQSPSNKVTEKGKDVELRCDPISGHTALYWYRQSLGQGLEFLIYFQGNSAPDKSGLPSDRFSAERTGGSVSTLTIQRTQQEDSAVYLCASSRDRGPKTQYFGPGTRLLVL.

This chain joins TRBV9 and TRBJ2-3; possibly TRBD1 for D (5 bases). Per the germline V gene, CDR1 is SGDLS and CDR2 is YYNGEE. The CDR3 spans 15 residues. Between the trimmed V and J ends, which lost 0 bases and 2 bases, there was a span of 10 bases. CDR3 in DNA: TGTGCCAGCAGCGTAGAGCAGGGCCTCACAGATACGCAGTATTTT. Its translation: CASSVEQGLTDTQYF.

This clonotype was seen a handful of times. The J gene is TRBJ2-1, the V gene TRBV3-1, with D possibly called TRBD1 or TRBD2 (5 bases each). Germline V CDR1 and CDR2: LGHDT, YNNKEL (reference sequence). With 0 bases removed from V and 10 bases from J, the gap between germline ends came to 10 bases. The CDR3 is made up of 13 amino acids. The CDR3 protein is CASSQDEGREQFF. The CDR3 DNA follows: TGTGCCAGCAGCCAAGATGAGGGGCGGGAGCAGTTCTTC.

As concerns this clonotype: One junction end disagrees with the germline gene, perhaps due to a read error. The V call is TRBV5-1, the J call TRBJ2-1, with 9 bases identical to TRBD1. The germline CDR1 and CDR2 sequences are SGHRS and YFSETQ. There are 15 residues in the CDR3. The CDR3 is CVSSSSTGGYNEQFF. CDR3 in DNA: TGCGTCAGCAGCTCCTCGACAGGGGGTTACAATGAGCAGTTCTTC.

This clonotype was counted only a few times. The J gene is TRBJ1-1, the V gene TRBV10-3, with no clear D. With 0 bases removed from V and 3 bases from J, the gap between germline ends came to 14 bases. The CDR3 covers 16 residues. Per germline, CDR1 ENHRY and CDR2 SYGVKD. The CDR3 here is CAISESSGGTDTEAFF. CDR3 sequence (DNA): TGTGCCATCAGTGAGTCTTCAGGCGGCACCGACACTGAAGCTTTCTTT.

This chain uses TRBV5-1 with TRBJ2-5; D unclear. The J call is uncertain, as TRBJ2-7 better fits the DNA end. Germline CDR1 and CDR2: SGHRS and YFSETQ. The CDR3 totals 11 residues. DNA for the CDR3: TGCGCCAGCAGCAACAGTGACGAGCAGTACTTC. This gives the protein CASSNSDEQYF.

The chain has TRBV5-1 and TRBJ2-3; a possible D gene is TRBD1 (6 bases). From germline, CDR1 is SGHRS and CDR2 YFSETQ. Trimming left V 4 bases short and J 0 bases short, with 18 bases between. The CDR3 runs to 17 residues. In DNA, the CDR3 is TGCGCCAGCAGCCCCTGGACAGTAAACCCTAGCACAGATACGCAGTATTTT. Translated: CASSPWTVNPSTDTQYF.

Worth noting for this clonotype: The junction and the germline gene differ at one end; a read error may be behind it. The chain is built from TRBV24-1 and TRBJ2-1, with 8 bases lining up with TRBD1. Germline V lookup: CDR1 KGHDR, CDR2 SFDVKD. This CDR3 is 16 amino acids long. CDR3 nucleotides: TGTGTCACCAGTGGCGACAGGGGACGGTTAGGGGGAGAGCAGTTCTTC. Translated: CVTSGDRGRLGGEQFF.

Worth noting for this clonotype: This sequence may be a read error, since a much larger clone differs from it by one base. The chain recombines TRBV7-2 with TRBJ2-1; the D is unclear. Trimming took 4 bases from V and 7 from J, leaving 11 bases between them. CDR1 SGHTA and CDR2 FQGNSA come from the germline V gene. The CDR3 totals 13 residues. This chain's CDR3 is CASSSSGFNEQFF. CDR3 DNA sequence: TGTGCCAGCAGCTCCTCGGGCTTTAATGAGCAGTTCTTC.

This clonotype was observed many times. The chain recombines TRBV5-5 with TRBJ2-7; D perhaps matches TRBD1 (6 bases). Germline V gene data show CDR1 as SGHKS and CDR2 as YYEKEE (reference sequence). V was shortened by 4 bases and J by 6 bases, with 17 bases between the two germline ends. The CDR3 consists of 14 residues. CDR3 sequence reads: CASSRTGIILEQYF. Written as DNA, the CDR3 is TGTGCCAGCAGCCGTACAGGGATCATCCTCGAGCAGTACTTC.

The rearrangement uses TRBV20-1 and TRBJ2-3; 10 bases map to TRBD2. The CDR3 runs 15 residues. Germline CDR1 is DFQATT and CDR2 is SNEGSKA (reference sequence). Trimming removed 3 bases from V and 1 base from J; junction bases left unmatched: 4. The CDR3 coding sequence is TGCAGTGCTAGGGGAGCGGGGGGGGGCACAGATACGCAGTATTTT. Translated, it gives CSARGAGGGTDTQYF.

This clonotype was recorded at least ten times. The J gene is TRBJ2-1, the V gene TRBV4-1, with TRBD2 identical over 13 bases. Germline-derived CDR1 and CDR2 are MGHRA and YSYEKL. With 5 bases clipped from V and 0 bases from J, the junction kept 7 bases outside the gene matches. This CDR3 contains 18 residues. This CDR3 reads CASSGGLAGLSSYNEQFF. In DNA, the CDR3 is TGCGCCAGCAGCGGGGGACTAGCGGGACTGAGCTCCTACAATGAGCAGTTCTTC.

This chain uses TRBV20-1 with TRBJ2-7; D is possibly TRBD2 (7 bases). Germline CDR1 DFQATT, CDR2 SNEGSKA (reference sequence). V gave up 5 bases and J gave up 2 bases, with 19 bases separating them. CDR3 length: 15 amino acids. Here the CDR3 DNA reads TGCAGTGCTTTCGACAGGCGGGGGACCGCCTACGAGCAGTACTTC. It translates to CSAFDRRGTAYEQYF.

V usage is TRBV6-1 and J usage is TRBJ2-7; 14 bases agree with TRBD2. Looked up from germline, CDR1 is MNHNS and CDR2 is SASEGT. Trimming at V came to 6 bases and at J to 6 bases, leaving 7 bases not matched to a gene. This CDR3 is built from 15 residues. CDR3 sequence (DNA): TGTGCCAGCAGGAATACGGGACTAGCGGGAGTCGAGCAGTACTTC. As protein: CASRNTGLAGVEQYF.

In this sample, this clonotype turned up many times. This chain uses TRBV29-1 with TRBJ2-1; D perhaps matches TRBD2 (6 bases). The CDR3 length is 13 residues. V was trimmed by 4 bases and J by 5 bases, leaving 12 bases between them. Germline V gives CDR1 SQVTM, CDR2 ANQGSEA. The DNA of the CDR3 is TGCAGCGTTGGACTAGGTCGGAACAATGAGCAGTTCTTC. Amino acids: CSVGLGRNNEQFF.

About this clonotype: A much larger clone is a single base away; this may be a read error. This chain links TRBV12-3 or TRBV12-4 with TRBJ2-4; D is unresolved. This CDR3 is 16 amino acids long. The CDR3 nucleotides read TGTGTCAGCAGTTTAAATTCTGCGGTAGCCAAAAACATTCAGTACTTC. Its translation: CVSSLNSAVAKNIQYF.

The V gene is TRBV3-1, the J gene TRBJ2-7; D remains ambiguous. The CDR3 has 11 residues. V lost 8 bases to trimming and J lost 6 bases, with 11 bases between them. From germline, CDR1 is LGHDT and CDR2 YNNKEL (reference sequence). The CDR3 coding sequence is TGTGCCAGCGGCCTTGGTCGCGAGCAGTACTTC. This encodes CASGLGREQYF.

This clonotype has a handful of counts. The chain uses TRBV12-3 or TRBV12-4 and TRBJ2-1, with 8 bases lining up with TRBD2. The CDR3 is 15 amino acids. The V gene end was trimmed by 5 bases and the J gene end by 5 bases; junction bases not matched to a gene: 8. The chain's CDR3 is CASSPRKGLDNEQFF. CDR3 nucleotide sequence: TGTGCCAGCAGTCCCCGAAAGGGACTAGACAATGAGCAGTTCTTC.

The genes are TRBV7-8 and TRBJ2-3, with D tentatively TRBD2 (6 bases). The CDR3 spans 15 residues. V lost 9 bases, J lost 4 bases, and 20 bases lay in between. The germline CDR1 and CDR2 sequences are SGHVS and FQNEAQ. CDR3 sequence: CARAKPRERADTQYF. The DNA for the CDR3 is TGTGCCAGGGCGAAACCTCGGGAGAGGGCAGATACGCAGTATTTT.

This clonotype was seen a few times. The chain uses TRBV20-1 and TRBJ1-1, with D possibly being TRBD1 (5 bases). This CDR3 has 13 amino acids. CDR1 is DFQATT, CDR2 SNEGSKA, per germline (reference sequence). V lost 5 bases and J lost 2, with 12 bases in between. The CDR3 nucleotides are TGCAGTGCTTCAGGGAACGTCAACACTGAAGCTTTCTTT. Encoded protein: CSASGNVNTEAFF.

The chain carries TRBV4-1 and TRBJ2-5; D is perhaps TRBD2 (5 bases). Germline V gene data show CDR1 as MGHRA and CDR2 as YSYEKL. This CDR3 region has 16 residues. V lost 1 base and J 0 bases, leaving 12 bases between the germline ends. CDR3 amino acids: CASSQGGLRNQETQYF. CDR3 in DNA: TGCGCCAGCAGCCAAGGCGGGCTGCGGAACCAAGAGACCCAGTACTTC.